This T cell receptor beta chain was sequenced for a study of cytomegalovirus exposure and HLA in healthy donors. Of note for this clone: Its target is unknown.

Study results and caveats: Previous analysis showed most TCR beta V segments were productive about 87% or about 30% of the time. Indistinguishable V segments, including TRBV6-2 and TRBV6-3, were excluded. In vitro data verified a few CMV-associated chains as specific for CMV antigens. A later analysis linked a missense variant in DCLRE1C to the trimming of TCR beta V and J genes.

There are 14 residues in the CDR3. Trimming stripped 3 bases from V and 1 base from J, with 9 bases between. Germline-derived CDR1 and CDR2 are LNHDA and SQIVND (reference sequence). Primers included in the PCR were 60 Vbeta and 13 Jbeta primers. Produced via immunoSEQ multiplex PCR; TCRdb's table is partial and in-frame only. The sample contains about 180,000 clones, about four fifths of which appear only once. The sequencing input was PBMCs. This receptor was identified in a male donor in good health and CMV-seronegative. The chain couples TRBV19 to TRBJ1-1; a weak D match, TRBD1 (5 bases). This CDR3 reads CASSMRDWNTEAFF. The CDR3 region has the DNA TGTGCCAGTAGTATGCGGGACTGGAACACTGAAGCTTTCTTT. The variable domain in full, with the rest retrieved from reference TRBV19 and TRBJ1-1, is DGGITQSPKYLFRKEGQNVTLSCEQNLNHDAMYWYRQDPGQGLRLIYYSQIVNDFQKGDIAEGYSVSREKKESFPLTVTSAQKNPTAFYLCASSMRDWNTEAFFGQGTRLTVV.